Listed below are T cell receptor beta chains from one sample, sequenced in a study of cytomegalovirus exposure and HLA in healthy donors. Produced via immunoSEQ multiplex PCR; TCRdb's table is partial and in-frame only. The sample records about 91,000 clones, 55% to 80% being singletons. The sample consisted of PBMCs. All receptors derive from a female donor in good health and CMV-seronegative. The CDR3 runs from the conserved cysteine through the conserved F or W. Fields, in order: J gene, D gene, V gene, clone size, CDR3 protein, CDR3 DNA. The D gene is left open where the match is weak. Not all rows give a size; the values are once, few, many and, for expanded clones, a class.

J: TRBJ2-7; D: TRBD2; V: TRBV5-1; size: few; CDR3: CASSTSGPYEQYF; DNA: TGCGCCAGCAGCACTAGCGGACCCTACGAGCAGTACTTC
J: TRBJ2-7; D: NA; V: TRBV4-1; size: NA; CDR3: CASSQMPAPGYEQYF; DNA: TGCGCCAGCAGCCAAATGCCGGCCCCGGGTTACGAGCAGTACTTC
J: TRBJ2-1; D: TRBD2; V: TRBV7-9; size: NA; CDR3: CASSLVAGVNEQFF; DNA: TGTGCCAGCAGCCTAGTAGCGGGAGTAAATGAGCAGTTCTTC
J: TRBJ2-6; D: TRBD2; V: TRBV7-9; size: NA; CDR3: CASSFRSTGLGPGANVLTF; DNA: TGTGCCAGCAGCTTTAGAAGCACGGGACTAGGTCCTGGGGCCAACGTCCTGACTTTC
J: TRBJ1-1; D: TRBD1; V: TRBV4-1; size: NA; CDR3: CASSQDGDSRNTEAFF; DNA: TGCGCCAGCAGCCAAGATGGGGACAGCCGTAACACTGAAGCTTTCTTT
J: TRBJ1-2; D: NA; V: TRBV6-1; size: NA; CDR3: CASSDRGTGGYTF; DNA: TGTGCCAGCAGTGATCGGGGTACGGGGGGCTACACCTTC
J: TRBJ1-2; D: TRBD1; V: TRBV4-3; size: NA; CDR3: CASSQALTGGRDGYTF; DNA: TGCGCCAGCAGCCAAGCCTTGACAGGGGGCCGAGATGGCTACACCTTC
J: TRBJ2-3; D: TRBD2; V: TRBV9; size: NA; CDR3: CASSTTSGRGTDTQYF; DNA: TGTGCCAGCAGCACCACTAGCGGGAGGGGAACAGATACGCAGTATTTT
J: TRBJ2-3; D: TRBD2; V: TRBV7-2; size: NA; CDR3: CASSFLAGGRTDTQYF; DNA: TGTGCCAGCAGCTTTCTGGCGGGAGGGCGGACAGATACGCAGTATTTT
J: TRBJ1-4; D: NA; V: TRBV4-2; size: NA; CDR3: CASSFQGISEKLFF; DNA: TGTGCCAGCAGCTTCCAGGGTATAAGTGAAAAACTGTTTTTT
J: TRBJ2-7; D: TRBD2; V: TRBV29-1; size: NA; CDR3: CSVRGPAGALDDEQYF; DNA: TGCAGCGTTCGGGGGCCAGCGGGAGCCCTTGACGACGAGCAGTACTTC
J: TRBJ1-5; D: NA; V: TRBV7-3; size: NA; CDR3: CASNHPYRGYQPQHF; DNA: TGTGCCAGCAACCACCCGTACCGGGGGTATCAGCCCCAGCATTTT
J: TRBJ2-7; D: TRBD2; V: TRBV15; size: NA; CDR3: CATSRDLFAGGNYEQYF; DNA: TGTGCCACCAGCAGAGATTTATTTGCGGGGGGGAACTACGAGCAGTACTTC
J: TRBJ1-1; D: NA; V: TRBV6-5; size: few; CDR3: CASSPPWARTEAFF; DNA: TGTGCCAGCAGCCCGCCTTGGGCCCGGACTGAAGCTTTCTTT
J: TRBJ1-2; D: NA; V: TRBV4-1; size: once; CDR3: CASSQTREIAYGYTF; DNA: TGCGCCAGCAGCCAAACCCGCGAGATAGCCTATGGCTACACCTTC
J: TRBJ2-7; D: NA; V: TRBV5-6; size: NA; CDR3: CASSLQGSYEQYF; DNA: TGTGCCAGCAGCTTGCAGGGTTCCTACGAGCAGTACTTC
J: TRBJ2-2; D: TRBD2; V: TRBV6-4; size: few; CDR3: CASSAGTSGPTGELFF; DNA: TGTGCCAGCAGTGCCGGGACTAGCGGTCCCACCGGGGAGCTGTTTTTT
J: TRBJ2-1; D: TRBD1; V: TRBV30; size: NA; CDR3: CAWGQGINEQFF; DNA: TGTGCCTGGGGACAGGGTATTAATGAGCAGTTCTTC